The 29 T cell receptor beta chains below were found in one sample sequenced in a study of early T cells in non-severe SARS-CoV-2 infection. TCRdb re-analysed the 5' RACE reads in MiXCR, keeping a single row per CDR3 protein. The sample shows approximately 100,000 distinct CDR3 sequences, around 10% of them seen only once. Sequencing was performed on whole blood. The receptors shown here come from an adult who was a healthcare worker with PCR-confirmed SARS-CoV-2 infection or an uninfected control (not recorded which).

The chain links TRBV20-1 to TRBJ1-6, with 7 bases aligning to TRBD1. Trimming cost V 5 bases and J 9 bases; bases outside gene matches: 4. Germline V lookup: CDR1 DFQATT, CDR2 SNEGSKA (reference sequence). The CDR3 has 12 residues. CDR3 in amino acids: CSAADRASPLHF. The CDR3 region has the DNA TGCAGTGCTGCCGACAGGGCTTCACCCCTCCACTTT.

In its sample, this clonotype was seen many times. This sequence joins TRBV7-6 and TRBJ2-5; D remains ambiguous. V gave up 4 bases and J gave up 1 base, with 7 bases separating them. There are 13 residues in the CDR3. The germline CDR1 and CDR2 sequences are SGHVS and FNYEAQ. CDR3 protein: CASSWMTQETQYF. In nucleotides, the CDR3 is TGTGCCAGCAGCTGGATGACCCAAGAGACCCAGTACTTC.

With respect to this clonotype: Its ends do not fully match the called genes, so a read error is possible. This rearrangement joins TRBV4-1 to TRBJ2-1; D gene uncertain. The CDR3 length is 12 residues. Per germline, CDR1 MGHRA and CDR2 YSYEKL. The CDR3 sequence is CASSQDLRTTVF. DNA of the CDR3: TGCGCCAGCAGCCAAGATTTGAGGACCACGGTCTTC.

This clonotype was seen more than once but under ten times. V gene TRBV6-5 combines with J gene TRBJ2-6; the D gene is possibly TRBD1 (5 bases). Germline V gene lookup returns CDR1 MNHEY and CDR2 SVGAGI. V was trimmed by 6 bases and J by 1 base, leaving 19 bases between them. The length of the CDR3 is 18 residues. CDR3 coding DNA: TGTGCCAGCAGGGGGTGGTTTAGGCAGGGATCTGGGGCCAACGTCCTGACTTTC. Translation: CASRGWFRQGSGANVLTF.

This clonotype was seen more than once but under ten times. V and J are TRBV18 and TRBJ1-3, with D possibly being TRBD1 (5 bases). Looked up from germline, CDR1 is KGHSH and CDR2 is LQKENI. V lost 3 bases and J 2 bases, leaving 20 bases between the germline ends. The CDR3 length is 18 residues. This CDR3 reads CASSPNPFGQYPGNTIYF. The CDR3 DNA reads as TGTGCCAGCTCACCGAACCCTTTCGGACAATACCCTGGAAACACCATATATTTT.

The CDR3 here is CSAPLRGTEAFF. DNA for the CDR3: TGCAGTGCCCCCCTTAGGGGGACTGAAGCTTTCTTT. V gene TRBV20-1 combines with J gene TRBJ1-1; a weak D match, TRBD1 (6 bases). Trimming left V 6 bases short and J 5 bases short, with 13 bases between. CDR3 size: 12 residues. CDR1 is DFQATT, CDR2 SNEGSKA, per germline (reference sequence).

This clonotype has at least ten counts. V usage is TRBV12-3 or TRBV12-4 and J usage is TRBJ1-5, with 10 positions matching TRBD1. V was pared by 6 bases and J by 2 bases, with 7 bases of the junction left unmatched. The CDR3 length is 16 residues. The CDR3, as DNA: TGTGCCAGCAGCTATTCCGGGACAGGGGGCAATCAGCCCCAGCATTTT. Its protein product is CASSYSGTGGNQPQHF.

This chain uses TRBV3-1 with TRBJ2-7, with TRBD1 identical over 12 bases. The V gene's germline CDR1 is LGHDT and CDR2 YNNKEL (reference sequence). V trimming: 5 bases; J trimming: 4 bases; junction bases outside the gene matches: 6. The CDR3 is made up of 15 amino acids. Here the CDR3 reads CASSFRDRGLYEQYF. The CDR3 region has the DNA TGTGCCAGCAGCTTCCGGGACAGGGGGCTGTACGAGCAGTACTTC.

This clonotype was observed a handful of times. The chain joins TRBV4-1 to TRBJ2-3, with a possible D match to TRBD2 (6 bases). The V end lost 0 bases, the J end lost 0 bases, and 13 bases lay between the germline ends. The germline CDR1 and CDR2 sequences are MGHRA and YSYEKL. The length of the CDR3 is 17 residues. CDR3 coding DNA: TGCGCCAGCAGCCAAGATCCGGGGAGGTTTAGCACAGATACGCAGTATTTT. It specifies CASSQDPGRFSTDTQYF.

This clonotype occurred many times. CDR3 sequence (DNA): TGTGCCAGCAGCGGGAATGGACAGATTGCTAATGAAAAACTGTTTTTT. Translated: CASSGNGQIANEKLFF. This rearrangement joins TRBV6-1 to TRBJ1-4; D is possibly TRBD1 (6 bases). The CDR3 has 16 residues. Germline V CDR1 and CDR2: MNHNS, SASEGT. With 6 bases removed from V and 3 bases from J, the gap between germline ends came to 17 bases.

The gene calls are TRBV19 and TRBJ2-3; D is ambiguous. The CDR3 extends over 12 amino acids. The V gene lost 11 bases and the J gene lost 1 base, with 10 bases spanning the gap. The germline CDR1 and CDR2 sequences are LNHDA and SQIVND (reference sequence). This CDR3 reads CAVSQGTDTQYF. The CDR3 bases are TGTGCCGTCTCCCAGGGCACAGATACGCAGTATTTT.

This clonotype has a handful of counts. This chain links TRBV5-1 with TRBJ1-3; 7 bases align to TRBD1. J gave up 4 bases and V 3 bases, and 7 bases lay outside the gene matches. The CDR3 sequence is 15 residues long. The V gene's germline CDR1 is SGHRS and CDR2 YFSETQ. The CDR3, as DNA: TGCGCCAGCAGCTACCTGACAGGGTTCGGAAACACCATATATTTT. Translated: CASSYLTGFGNTIYF.

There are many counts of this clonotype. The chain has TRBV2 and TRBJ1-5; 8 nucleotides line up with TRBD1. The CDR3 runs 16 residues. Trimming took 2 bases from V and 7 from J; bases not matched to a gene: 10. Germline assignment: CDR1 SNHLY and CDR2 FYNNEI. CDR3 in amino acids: CASSELLGQGSQPQHF. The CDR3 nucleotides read TGTGCCAGCAGTGAACTTCTAGGACAGGGATCCCAGCCCCAGCATTTT. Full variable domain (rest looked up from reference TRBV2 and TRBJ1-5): EPEVTQTPSHQVTQMGQEVILRCVPISNHLYFYWYRQILGQKVEFLVSFYNNEISEKSEIFDDQFSVERPDGSNFTLKIRSTKLEDSAMYFCASSELLGQGSQPQHFGDGTRLSIL.

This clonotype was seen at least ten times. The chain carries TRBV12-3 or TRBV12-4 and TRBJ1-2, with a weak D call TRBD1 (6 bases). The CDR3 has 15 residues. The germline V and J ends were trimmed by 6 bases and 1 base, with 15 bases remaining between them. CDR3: CASSQDRGFNYGYTF. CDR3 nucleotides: TGTGCCAGCAGCCAGGACAGAGGATTTAACTATGGCTACACCTTC.

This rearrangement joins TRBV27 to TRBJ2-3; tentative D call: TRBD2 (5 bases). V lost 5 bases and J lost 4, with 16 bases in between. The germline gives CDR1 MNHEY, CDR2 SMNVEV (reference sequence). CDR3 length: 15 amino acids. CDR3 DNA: TGTGCCAGCAGTCTTATAGGAGGTTTATCAGATACGCAGTATTTT. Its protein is CASSLIGGLSDTQYF.

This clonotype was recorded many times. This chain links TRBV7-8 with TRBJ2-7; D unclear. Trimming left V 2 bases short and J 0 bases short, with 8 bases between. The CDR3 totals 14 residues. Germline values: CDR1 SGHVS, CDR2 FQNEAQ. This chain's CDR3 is CASSLILPSYEQYF. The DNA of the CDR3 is TGTGCCAGCAGCTTAATTCTCCCCTCCTACGAGCAGTACTTC.

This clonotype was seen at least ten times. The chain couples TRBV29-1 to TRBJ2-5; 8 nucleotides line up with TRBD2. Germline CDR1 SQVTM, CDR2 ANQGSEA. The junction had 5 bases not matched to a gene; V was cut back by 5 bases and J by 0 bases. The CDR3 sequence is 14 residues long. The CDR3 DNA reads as TGCAGCGTTAGTCGGGAGGGGGACCAAGAGACCCAGTACTTC. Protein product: CSVSREGDQETQYF. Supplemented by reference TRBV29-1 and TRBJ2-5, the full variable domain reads SAVISQKPSRDICQRGTSLTIQCQVDSQVTMMFWYRQQPGQSLTLIATANQGSEATYESGFVIDKFPISRPNLTFSTLTVSNMSPEDSSIYLCSVSREGDQETQYFGPGTRLLVL.

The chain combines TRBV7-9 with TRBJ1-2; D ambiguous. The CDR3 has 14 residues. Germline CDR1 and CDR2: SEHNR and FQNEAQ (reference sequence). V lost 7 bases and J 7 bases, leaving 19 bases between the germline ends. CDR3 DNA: TGTGCCAGCACCCTTAACGAGGCCCCCGGTGGCTACACCTTC. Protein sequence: CASTLNEAPGGYTF.

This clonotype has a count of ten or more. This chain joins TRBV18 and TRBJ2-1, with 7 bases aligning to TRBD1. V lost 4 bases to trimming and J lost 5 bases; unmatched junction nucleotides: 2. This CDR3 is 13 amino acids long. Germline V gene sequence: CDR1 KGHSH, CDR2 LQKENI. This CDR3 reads CASSLDRDNEQFF. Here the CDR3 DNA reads TGTGCCAGCTCACTTGACAGGGACAATGAGCAGTTCTTC. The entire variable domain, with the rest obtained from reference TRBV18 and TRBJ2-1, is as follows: NAGVMQNPRHLVRRRGQEARLRCSPMKGHSHVYWYRQLPEEGLKFMVYLQKENIIDESGMPKERFSAEFPKEGPSILRIQQVVRGDSAAYFCASSLDRDNEQFFGPGTRLTVL.

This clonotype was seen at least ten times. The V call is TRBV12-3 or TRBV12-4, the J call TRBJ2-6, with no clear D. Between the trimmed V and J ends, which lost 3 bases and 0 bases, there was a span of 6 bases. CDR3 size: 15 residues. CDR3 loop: CASSFTSSGANVLTF. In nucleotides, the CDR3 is TGTGCCAGCAGTTTTACCAGCTCTGGGGCCAACGTCCTGACTTTC.

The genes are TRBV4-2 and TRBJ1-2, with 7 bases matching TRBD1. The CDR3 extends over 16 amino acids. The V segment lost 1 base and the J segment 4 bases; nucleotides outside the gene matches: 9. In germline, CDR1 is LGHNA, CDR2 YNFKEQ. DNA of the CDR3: TGTGCCAGCAGCCAAGGACGCCGACAGGGACCCTATGGCTACACCTTC. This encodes CASSQGRRQGPYGYTF.

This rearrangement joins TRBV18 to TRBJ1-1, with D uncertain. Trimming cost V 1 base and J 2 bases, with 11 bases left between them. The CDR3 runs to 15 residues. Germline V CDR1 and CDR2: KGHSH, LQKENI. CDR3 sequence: CASSPLGEGNTEAFF. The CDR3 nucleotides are TGTGCCAGCTCACCACTTGGGGAGGGCAACACTGAAGCTTTCTTT.

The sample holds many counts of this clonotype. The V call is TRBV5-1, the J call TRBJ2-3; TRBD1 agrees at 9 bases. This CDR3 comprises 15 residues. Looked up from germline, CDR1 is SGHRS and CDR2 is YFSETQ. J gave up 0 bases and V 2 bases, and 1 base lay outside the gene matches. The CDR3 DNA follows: TGCGCCAGCAGCTTTGACAGGGGGAGCACAGATACGCAGTATTTT. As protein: CASSFDRGSTDTQYF.

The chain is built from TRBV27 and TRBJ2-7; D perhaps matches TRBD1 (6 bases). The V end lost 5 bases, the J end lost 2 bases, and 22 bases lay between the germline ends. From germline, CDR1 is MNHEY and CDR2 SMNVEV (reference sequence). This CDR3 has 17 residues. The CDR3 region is CASSTTYEQGHPYEQYF. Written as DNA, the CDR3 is TGTGCCAGCAGTACCACCTACGAACAGGGCCATCCCTACGAGCAGTACTTC.

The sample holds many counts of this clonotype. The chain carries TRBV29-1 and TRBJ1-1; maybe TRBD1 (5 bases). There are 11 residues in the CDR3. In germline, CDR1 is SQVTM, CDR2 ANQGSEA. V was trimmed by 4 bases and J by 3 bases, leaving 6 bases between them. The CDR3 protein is CSVGGDTEAFF. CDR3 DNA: TGCAGCGTTGGAGGGGACACTGAAGCTTTCTTT.

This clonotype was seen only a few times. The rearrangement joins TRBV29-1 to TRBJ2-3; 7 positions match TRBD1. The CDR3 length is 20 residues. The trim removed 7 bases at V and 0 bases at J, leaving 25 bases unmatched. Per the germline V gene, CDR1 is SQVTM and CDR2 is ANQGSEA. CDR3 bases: TGCAGCGCGAAGAAACCGAGTGAATGGGACAGCAAAACTAGCACAGATACGCAGTATTTT. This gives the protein CSAKKPSEWDSKTSTDTQYF.

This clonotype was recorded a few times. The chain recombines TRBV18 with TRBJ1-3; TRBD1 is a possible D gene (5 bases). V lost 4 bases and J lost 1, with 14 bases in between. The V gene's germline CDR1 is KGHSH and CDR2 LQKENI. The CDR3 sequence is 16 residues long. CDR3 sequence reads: CASSLTGSGSGNTIYF. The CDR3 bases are TGTGCCAGCTCACTAACCGGATCAGGGTCTGGAAACACCATATATTTT. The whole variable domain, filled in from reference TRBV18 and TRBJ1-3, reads NAGVMQNPRHLVRRRGQEARLRCSPMKGHSHVYWYRQLPEEGLKFMVYLQKENIIDESGMPKERFSAEFPKEGPSILRIQQVVRGDSAAYFCASSLTGSGSGNTIYFGEGSWLTVV.

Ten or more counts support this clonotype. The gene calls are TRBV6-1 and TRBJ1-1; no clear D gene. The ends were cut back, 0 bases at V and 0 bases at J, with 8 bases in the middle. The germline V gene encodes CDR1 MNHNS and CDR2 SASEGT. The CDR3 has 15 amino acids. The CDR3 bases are TGTGCCAGCAGTGAAGCGGCAGGAGTGAACACTGAAGCTTTCTTT. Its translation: CASSEAAGVNTEAFF.

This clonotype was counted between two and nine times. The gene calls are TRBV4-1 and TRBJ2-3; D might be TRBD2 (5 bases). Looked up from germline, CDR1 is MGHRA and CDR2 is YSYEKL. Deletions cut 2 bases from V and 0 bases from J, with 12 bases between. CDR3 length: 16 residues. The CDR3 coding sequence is TGCGCCAGCAGCCAACGCAGGTCGGGGAGCACAGATACGCAGTATTTT. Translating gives CASSQRRSGSTDTQYF.